This T cell receptor (beta chain) was captured by sequencing in a study of cytomegalovirus exposure and HLA in healthy donors. PCR primers comprised 60 Vbeta and 13 Jbeta primers. The table came from immunoSEQ multiplex PCR; TCRdb's copy has only in-frame clones and leaves some out. The sample lists around 110,000 clones, 9% to 10% occurring once. The V gene's germline CDR1 is MGHDK and CDR2 SYGVNS. The CDR3 is 18 amino acids. Unmatched junction bases numbered 12, after V lost 1 base and J lost 4 bases. This receptor was taken from a man aged 25 to 40 in good health and CMV-seronegative. The gene calls are TRBV25-1 and TRBJ1-1; 10 bases fit TRBD1. Sequenced sample: PBMCs. The CDR3 sequence is CASSEFDGTGVRSTEAFF. The CDR3, as DNA: TGTGCCAGCAGTGAATTCGACGGGACAGGGGTAAGGAGCACTGAAGCTTTCTTT.